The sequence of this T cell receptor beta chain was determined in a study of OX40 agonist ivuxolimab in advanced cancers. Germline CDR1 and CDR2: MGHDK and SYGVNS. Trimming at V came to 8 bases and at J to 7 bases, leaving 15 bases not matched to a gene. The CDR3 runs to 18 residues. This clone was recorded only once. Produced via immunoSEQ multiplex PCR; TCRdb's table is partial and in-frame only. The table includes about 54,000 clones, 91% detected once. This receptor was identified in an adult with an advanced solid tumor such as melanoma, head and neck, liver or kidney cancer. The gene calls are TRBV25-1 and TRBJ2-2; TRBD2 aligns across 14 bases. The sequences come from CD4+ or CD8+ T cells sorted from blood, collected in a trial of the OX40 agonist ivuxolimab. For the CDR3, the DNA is TGTGCCAGCTCCCAACCCCGACTAGCGGGAGGGCCCGGCGGGGAGCTGTTTTTT. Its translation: CASSQPRLAGGPGGELFF.